What follows describes a single T cell receptor beta chain. Its antigen is still unknown. This record comes from a study of blood T cells in healthy people across ages. This CDR3 comprises 15 residues. With V trimmed by 4 bases and J by 7 bases, 6 bases remained unmatched. In terms of origin and age, donors were healthy Caucasian individuals from Russia aged about 6 to 90. The study's findings and limits: When set beside aged donors, long-lived donors presented more naive CD4+ cells and higher diversity.

The authors ran a second PCR of about 7 to 12 cycles using a sample-barcoded 5' primer and a J-beta primer mix. Each CDR3 protein is one row after TCRdb ran MiXCR on the 5' RACE reads. This sample has about 1.1 million distinct CDR3 sequences, with more than 30% found just once. The V and J genes are TRBV12-3 or TRBV12-4 and TRBJ2-1; 11 bases map to TRBD1. The receptor's source is a man between 18 and 35 years old in good health. The sequencing sample was made of blood. CDR3 sequence: CASSCWTGGINEQFF. The DNA of the CDR3 is TGTGCCAGCAGTTGCTGGACAGGGGGCATAAATGAGCAGTTCTTC.